The sequence of this T cell receptor beta chain was determined in a study of metastatic and nonmetastatic thyroid tumors. Study at large: Repertoire comparisons spanned blood and tumor or nodule tissue from malignant and benign thyroid patients.

This clone is medium-sized by share. With MiXCR, TCRdb called clones anew from the PCR reads. The repertoire holds 15,000 or so clones, more than 15% seen once, with 15% to 20% in the top ten. Among the patients, none had received any treatment before thyroid surgery. The V segment lost 5 bases and the J segment 4 bases; nucleotides outside the gene matches: 11. CDR3 length equals 17 residues. Per germline, CDR1 MNHNS and CDR2 SASEGT. The rearrangement links TRBV6-1 to TRBJ1-2; 12 nucleotides agree with TRBD1. The TCR sequence derives from a female donor with papillary thyroid cancer or a benign thyroid nodule (not recorded which). Some clones in this sample may be carry-over from other donors' samples. The sample taken for sequencing was blood. The chain's CDR3 is CASSRTGTGGAGYGYTF. CDR3 bases: TGTGCCAGCAGTCGAACTGGGACAGGGGGCGCAGGCTATGGCTACACCTTC.